Presented here are 18 T cell receptor beta chains from one specimen sequenced in a study of CXCR3-negative and CXCR3-positive naive CD8 T cells. UMI-labeled 5' RACE yielded the TRB cDNA libraries. Reprocessing the 5' RACE reads, TCRdb reports a single entry for every CDR3 protein and omits DNA. Found here are 50,000 to 75,000 distinct CDR3 sequences; the top ten clones hold more than 3.5%. The sample comprised naive CXCR3- CD8+ T cells from blood. Regarding subset: CD45RO-CCR7+CD27+CD95- naive CD8+ T cells lacking CXCR3 (TNR3-). All receptors derive from a human donor in good health. Some clones in this sample may be carry-over from other donors' samples.

The chain combines TRBV11-2 with TRBJ2-5; there is no DNA to check the TCRdb D call of TRBD1. The CDR3 spans 14 residues. CDR1 and CDR2 (germline): SGHAT, FQNNGV. CDR3 residues: CASSLGQIAETQYF.

The CDR3 sequence is CASLSDRYTYEQYF. The chain uses TRBV28 and TRBJ2-7; no DNA is available, so the TRBD1 call from TCRdb remains unchecked. Germline CDR1 is MDHEN and CDR2 is SYDVKM. The CDR3 is 14 amino acids.

CDR3: CASSEAAGAAWNYEQYF. The chain is built from TRBV2 and TRBJ2-7; TCRdb picks TRBD1, but there is no DNA to check that call. The CDR3 has 17 residues. CDR1 and CDR2 from the germline V gene are SNHLY and FYNNEI.

This sequence joins TRBV29-1 and TRBJ1-1; TCRdb returns TRBD1, unconfirmable since there is no DNA. This CDR3 region has 12 residues. Germline V gives CDR1 SQVTM, CDR2 ANQGSEA. The CDR3 reads CSATTGETEAFF.

The chain combines TRBV12-5 with TRBJ2-2; checking the TCRdb D call of TRBD2 is not possible without DNA. CDR1 LGHNT and CDR2 FRNRAP come from the germline V gene. The CDR3 extends over 16 amino acids. The CDR3 reads CASGLAPGLSDGELFF.

The CDR3: CSARVIGAPAVQYF. The V call is TRBV20-1, the J call TRBJ2-7; TCRdb calls TRBD2, which cannot be checked without DNA. The CDR3 totals 14 residues. Germline CDR1 and CDR2: DFQATT and SNEGSKA (reference sequence).

This sequence joins TRBV27 and TRBJ2-7; TCRdb picks TRBD1, but there is no DNA to check that call. The CDR3 contains 14 residues. Germline-derived CDR1 and CDR2 are MNHEY and SMNVEV (reference sequence). The CDR3 sequence: CASTNVPGPYEQYF.

The V and J genes are TRBV7-9 and TRBJ2-1; without DNA, the TCRdb call of TRBD1 cannot be checked. From germline, CDR1 is SEHNR and CDR2 FQNEAQ (reference sequence). The CDR3 runs to 14 residues. The chain's CDR3 is CASLPPGQINEQFF.

V usage is TRBV28 and J usage is TRBJ2-3; TCRdb reports TRBD2, a call that lacks DNA to check it against. This CDR3 is 17 amino acids long. Germline CDR1 MDHEN, CDR2 SYDVKM. The CDR3 protein is CASSQKPPGLLLDTQYF.

V usage is TRBV28 and J usage is TRBJ2-7; the D call of TRBD1 rests on TCRdb alone, since no DNA is present to check it. CDR3 size: 12 residues. CDR1 MDHEN and CDR2 SYDVKM come from the germline V gene. The CDR3 here is CASSKDNYEQYF.

This chain connects TRBV15 to TRBJ1-1; TCRdb lists TRBD1, though no DNA is available to test this call. CDR1 LNHNV and CDR2 YYDKDF come from the germline V gene (reference sequence). The CDR3 length is 15 residues. The CDR3 loop is CATSPRTGLNTEAFF.

The V call is TRBV12-3 or TRBV12-4, the J call TRBJ1-1; TCRdb gives TRBD1 as the D gene, but with no DNA this cannot be confirmed. This CDR3 is 17 amino acids long. The CDR3 sequence: CASSLGTGKGEWDEAFF.

The genes are TRBV4-3 and TRBJ2-1. Germline V gene data show CDR1 as LGHNA and CDR2 as YSLEER. The CDR3 has 12 residues. CDR3 loop: CASSQDEREQFF.

The gene calls are TRBV19 and TRBJ2-1; without DNA, the TCRdb call of TRBD1 cannot be checked. The CDR3 runs to 16 residues. Germline V CDR1 and CDR2: LNHDA, SQIVND (reference sequence). CDR3 sequence: CASSTLPGQGYNEQFF. The entire variable domain, with the rest obtained from reference TRBV19 and TRBJ2-1, is as follows: DGGITQSPKYLFRKEGQNVTLSCEQNLNHDAMYWYRQDPGQGLRLIYYSQIVNDFQKGDIAEGYSVSREKKESFPLTVTSAQKNPTAFYLCASSTLPGQGYNEQFFGPGTRLTVL.

This chain uses TRBV4-3 with TRBJ1-2. This CDR3 is 15 amino acids long. The germline gives CDR1 LGHNA, CDR2 YSLEER. The CDR3 region is CASSQETTPNYGYTF.

This chain links TRBV19 with TRBJ2-7; without DNA, the TCRdb call of TRBD1 cannot be checked. The CDR3 extends over 14 amino acids. Per the germline V gene, CDR1 is LNHDA and CDR2 is SQIVND (reference sequence). The chain's CDR3 is CASSFGTGGYEQYF.

The rearrangement joins TRBV28 to TRBJ2-1; the TCRdb D gene call, TRBD1, has no DNA to confirm it. Per germline, CDR1 MDHEN and CDR2 SYDVKM. The CDR3 has 15 residues. The CDR3 sequence is CASSLSWGRYNEQFF.

The chain uses TRBV14 and TRBJ2-3. This CDR3 has 13 residues. Germline V gives CDR1 SGHDN, CDR2 FVKESK. The CDR3 region is CASSQDMGDTQYF.